These 2 T cell receptor beta chains came from one sample sequenced in a study of shared clonotypes between healthy human individuals. Clones were sequenced by immunoSEQ multiplex PCR, and TCRdb holds only the in-frame ones, with some missing. The sample consists of around 2,000,000 clones, roughly 94% of them appearing once. Source material: naive CD4+ T cells sorted from blood. Described subset: CD45RA+ positively selected. The receptors shown here come from a man aged 18 to 30 in good health.

With regard to this clone: Other DNA sequences in this sample translate to the same CDR3. The rearrangement uses TRBV2 and TRBJ1-1, with no clear D. CDR1 and CDR2 (germline): SNHLY, FYNNEI. CDR3 length equals 11 residues. V was clipped by 6 bases and J by 3 bases, with 5 bases between them. CDR3 sequence: CASRAYTEAFF. The CDR3 nucleotides read TGTGCCAGCAGAGCCTACACTGAAGCTTTCTTT.

This sequence joins TRBV18 and TRBJ2-3; 7 nucleotides line up with TRBD1. Germline values: CDR1 KGHSH, CDR2 LQKENI. The CDR3 is 14 residues long. V gave up 3 bases and J gave up 3 bases; unmatched junction bases: 3. For the CDR3, the DNA is TGTGCCAGCTCACCCGGGACAGTAACAGATACGCAGTATTTT. Amino acid sequence: CASSPGTVTDTQYF.